This T cell receptor (beta chain) stems from a study of regulatory T cells in long-lasting Graves disease (dated by TCRdb to the early 2020s). Some background on the complete study: To count as having persistent Graves' disease, a patient had to have received antithyroid drug treatment for over 5 years with TSH receptor autoantibodies remaining persistently positive. This study used TCR sequencing and RNA sequencing of peripheral blood to compare persistent Graves' disease patients against newly diagnosed Graves' disease patients. The study took place in China and was registered as a clinical trial. A total of approximately 35 samples underwent TCR sequencing: about 13 from persistent and about 20 from newly diagnosed Graves' disease patients. Persistent Graves' disease patients in the clinical cohort had taken antithyroid drugs for 9 to 11 years on average. Overall results and qualifications from the work: The small sample size was acknowledged by the authors as a limitation that may reduce accuracy. The study examined only peripheral blood because the primary lesion, thyroid tissue, could not be accessed. Only the TCR beta chain was sequenced and analyzed. Compared with newly diagnosed patients, patients with persistent Graves' disease had lower TCR Shannon entropy and fewer highly expanded clones, which suggests clonal expansion. Persistent patients shared more public clonotypes among themselves (around 2,700) than newly diagnosed patients did (roughly 910).

A remark on this clonotype: No cognate antigen has been identified for it. Base qualities are not provided; no much larger clone lies one nucleotide away.

To prepare the library, multiplex PCR was applied. The instrument was an Illumina HiSeq 4000. TCR beta libraries were built with iRepertoire HTBI primers and Arm-PCR amplification of CDR3 regions. Before sequencing, the PCR products underwent gel purification. The study's own analysis went as follows. Across samples, approximately 68 TRBV and over 11 TRBJ segments were identified and used for gene usage analysis of CDR3 amino acid clonotypes. COPE and FqMerger were used to merge the filtered high-quality paired reads into contigs. BLAST was used to align contigs to IMGT TRBV, TRBD and TRBJ reference genes, with CDR3 defined following IMGT. Highly expanded clones were defined as clonotypes with a frequency above 0.1%. Repertoire diversity was measured by Shannon entropy, and V-J evenness by the Gini coefficient. Clonotypes shared by more than one individual were considered public. TCRdb handled the public reads itself, with Q25 trimming in fastp and clone calling in MiXCR, and kept productive beta chains. When rows share a CDR3 protein, they turn into one entry using the most common DNA and genes. The V and J calls reflect TCRdb's pipeline rather than the authors' work. The sample table lists over 650,000 distinct CDR3 sequences, around 30% of them with a count of one. The ten largest clones capture about two fifths of the sample.

Per the publication, the time point label means: persistent/refractory GD, antithyroid drugs over 5 years with positive TRAb. For both TCR sequencing and RNA sequencing, RNA was extracted from PBMCs in TRIzol. Graves' disease was diagnosed according to American Thyroid Association guidelines. The patients came from an endocrinology department in Xi'an, China. Each patient gave approximately 9.7 milliliters of peripheral blood, collected in an EDTA anticoagulant tube. PBMCs were isolated by Ficoll Paque Plus density gradient separation without further T cell sorting. RNA quality was checked with an Agilent 2100 Bioanalyzer and agarose gel, and concentration with a NanoDrop 2000. Sequencing was performed on peripheral blood mononuclear cells (PBMCs), taken when the disease was refractory, from a patient treated with antithyroid drugs. The source of this sequence is a female donor with Graves disease.

The DNA reads as follows: TGTGCCAGCAGCCAAGATCCCGGGACGCCGTACCAAGAGACCCAGTACTTC. It translates to CASSQDPGTPYQETQYF. In this chain, TRBV3-1 is recombined with TRBJ2-5; the D gene could be either TRBD1 or TRBD2, each agreeing at 5 bases. There are 17 amino acids in the CDR3, from cysteine to phenylalanine inclusive. Only the CDR3 region is kept as DNA, spanning 51 bases read in frame from base 1. The junction carries 14 bases between V and J, which are trimmed by 0 bases and 0 bases respectively. The germline V gene (reference sequence) gives CDR1 as LGHDT and CDR2 as YNNKEL.